These 23 T cell receptor beta chains were all obtained from the same sample, sequenced in a study of T cell clonotyping in hematopoietic cell transplantation. Only in-frame clones appear in the TCRdb table, and some are missing; sequencing was by immunoSEQ multiplex PCR. The profile covers 14,000 or so clones, with just over 95% appearing a single time and over 4% taken by the ten largest. The starting material was peripheral blood mononuclear cells, obtained 30 days after allogeneic stem cell transplant. All receptors come from a female patient in her forties or fifties who had an allogeneic stem cell transplant from an unrelated donor, so T cells may come from the graft donor. Some clones in this sample may be carry-over from other donors' samples.

The rearrangement joins TRBV29-1 to TRBJ2-7; D is possibly TRBD1 (5 bases). CDR1 and CDR2 from the germline V gene are SQVTM and ANQGSEA. The CDR3 has 14 residues. V was clipped by 5 bases and J by 6 bases, with 20 bases between them. CDR3: CSVLGLARAGEQYF. The DNA for the CDR3 is TGCAGCGTTCTGGGGCTCGCCAGGGCTGGCGAGCAGTACTTC.

V gene TRBV9 combines with J gene TRBJ2-3, with a tentative D call TRBD2 (5 bases). Trimming removed 3 bases from V and 6 bases from J, with 11 bases in between. CDR1 is SGDLS and CDR2 is YYNGEE in the germline V gene. The CDR3 spans 13 residues. As DNA, the CDR3 is TGTGCCAGCAGCGCCTCCGGGGTGGATACGCAGTATTTT. Its translation is CASSASGVDTQYF.

V gene TRBV6-1 combines with J gene TRBJ1-5, with a tentative D call TRBD1 (5 bases). There are 13 residues in the CDR3. Trimming took 11 bases from V and 3 from J, leaving 14 bases between them. The germline gives CDR1 MNHNS, CDR2 SASEGT. The CDR3 nucleotides are TGTGCCGGGGCTCCGACGTCCAATCAGCCCCAGCATTTT. Its protein product is CAGAPTSNQPQHF.

This clone occurred once. V and J are TRBV19 and TRBJ1-2; a possible D gene is TRBD1 (6 bases). The CDR3 contains 15 residues. The germline V and J ends were trimmed by 7 bases and 9 bases, with 24 bases remaining between them. Germline V gives CDR1 LNHDA, CDR2 SQIVND (reference sequence). The DNA for the CDR3 is TGTGCCAGTAACAGTAACCCAGGACAGATTCAGCGCTACACCTTC. Translated: CASNSNPGQIQRYTF.

This chain links TRBV11-2 with TRBJ2-7; D perhaps matches TRBD2 (7 bases). The CDR3 loop spans 14 amino acids. CDR1 SGHAT and CDR2 FQNNGV come from the germline V gene. V was cut by 3 bases and J by 2 bases, with 11 bases left in between. The CDR3 loop is CASSLGGLTYEQYF. As DNA, the CDR3 is TGTGCCAGCAGCTTGGGGGGGCTAACCTACGAGCAGTACTTC.

This rearrangement joins TRBV6-5 to TRBJ2-2; TRBD1 agrees at 7 bases. From germline, CDR1 is MNHEY and CDR2 SVGAGI. There are 15 residues in the CDR3. Trimming cost V 2 bases and J 1 base; bases outside gene matches: 1. This chain's CDR3 is CASSYGQENTGELFF. The CDR3 DNA reads as TGTGCCAGCAGTTACGGACAGGAGAACACCGGGGAGCTGTTTTTT.

This clone was seen a single time. The chain couples TRBV15 to TRBJ1-2, with D possibly being TRBD1 (6 bases). Germline-derived CDR1 and CDR2 are LNHNV and YYDKDF (reference sequence). Trimming removed 1 base from V and 7 bases from J, with 13 bases in between. The CDR3 extends over 14 amino acids. This CDR3 is CATSRVTGAGGYTF. CDR3 nucleotides: TGTGCCACCAGCAGAGTGACGGGGGCGGGTGGCTACACCTTC.

The genes are TRBV2 and TRBJ1-1; no definite D call. From germline, CDR1 is SNHLY and CDR2 FYNNEI. The ends were cut back, 8 bases at V and 0 bases at J, with 13 bases in the middle. CDR3 length: 14 residues. The CDR3 here is CASGKGNLNTEAFF. The CDR3 DNA reads TGTGCCAGCGGGAAGGGAAATCTGAACACTGAAGCTTTCTTT.

This chain links TRBV19 with TRBJ1-1; D gene uncertain. CDR1 is LNHDA, CDR2 SQIVND, per germline (reference sequence). CDR3 length equals 14 residues. Trimming took 3 bases from V and 1 from J, leaving 9 bases between them. This chain's CDR3 is CASSIGYPNTEAFF. The CDR3 region has the DNA TGTGCCAGTAGTATCGGATACCCGAACACTGAAGCTTTCTTT.

This chain joins TRBV19 and TRBJ1-2; D possibly corresponds to TRBD1 (6 bases). Germline lookup yields CDR1 LNHDA and CDR2 SQIVND (reference sequence). V lost 10 bases and J lost 4, with 13 bases in between. CDR3 size: 12 residues. CDR3 amino acids: CATQGGIYGYTF. CDR3 nucleotides: TGTGCCACCCAAGGGGGTATCTATGGCTACACCTTC.

The gene calls are TRBV27 and TRBJ2-1; 7 nucleotides align to TRBD2. The J segment lost 7 bases and the V segment lost 2 bases, leaving 2 bases of the junction unmatched. This CDR3 is built from 13 residues. The V gene's germline CDR1 is MNHEY and CDR2 SMNVEV (reference sequence). CDR3 sequence (DNA): TGTGCCAGCAGTTTAGGGGGGGGGAATGAGCAGTTCTTC. Translated, it gives CASSLGGGNEQFF.

The V gene is TRBV5-1, the J gene TRBJ2-7; the match to TRBD2 covers 11 bases. The CDR3 sequence is 16 residues long. Per germline, CDR1 SGHRS and CDR2 YFSETQ. The V segment lost 5 bases and the J segment 4 bases; nucleotides outside the gene matches: 11. The CDR3 sequence: CASSVSSGGNAYEQYF. CDR3 DNA sequence: TGCGCCAGCAGTGTGTCTAGCGGGGGGAACGCTTACGAGCAGTACTTC. The full variable domain, its missing parts supplied by reference TRBV5-1 and TRBJ2-7, is KAGVTQTPRYLIKTRGQQVTLSCSPISGHRSVSWYQQTPGQGLQFLFEYFSETQRNKGNFPGRFSGRQFSNSRSEMNVSTLELGDSALYLCASSVSSGGNAYEQYFGPGTRLTVT.

The V gene is TRBV2, the J gene TRBJ1-1; D is unresolved. The germline V and J ends were trimmed by 4 bases and 3 bases, with 3 bases remaining between them. The CDR3 runs to 11 residues. Germline V CDR1 and CDR2: SNHLY, FYNNEI. The CDR3 DNA reads as TGTGCCAGCAGTGGGTACACTGAAGCTTTCTTT. Translation gives CASSGYTEAFF. The variable domain in full, with the rest retrieved from reference TRBV2 and TRBJ1-1, is EPEVTQTPSHQVTQMGQEVILRCVPISNHLYFYWYRQILGQKVEFLVSFYNNEISEKSEIFDDQFSVERPDGSNFTLKIRSTKLEDSAMYFCASSGYTEAFFGQGTRLTVV.

The rearrangement uses TRBV19 and TRBJ1-5; D is ambiguous. This CDR3 spans 15 amino acids. Trimming took off 3 bases at V and 5 bases at J, with 14 bases between the two ends. Germline CDR1 and CDR2: LNHDA and SQIVND (reference sequence). For the CDR3, the DNA is TGTGCCAGTAGTATTGCTAACAGTGCGGATCAGCCCCAGCATTTT. It specifies CASSIANSADQPQHF.

This clone showed up just once. The gene calls are TRBV25-1 and TRBJ1-2; D gene uncertain. CDR1 and CDR2 (germline): MGHDK, SYGVNS. The CDR3 has 14 amino acids. Between the trimmed V and J ends, which lost 7 bases and 1 base, there was a span of 13 bases. Here the CDR3 reads CASKPDGINYGYTF. In nucleotides, the CDR3 is TGTGCCAGCAAACCGGACGGGATTAACTATGGCTACACCTTC.

The chain carries TRBV30 and TRBJ2-5; D ambiguous. The CDR3 spans 14 residues. V lost 1 base, J lost 4 bases, and 13 bases lay in between. Per the germline V gene, CDR1 is GTSNPN and CDR2 is SVGIG (reference sequence). The CDR3 spells CAWSGGSMGETQYF. CDR3 nucleotide sequence: TGTGCCTGGAGTGGTGGTAGCATGGGAGAGACCCAGTACTTC.

The CDR3 sequence is CASSSGQGAYEQYF. The CDR3 DNA reads TGCGCCAGCAGCTCGGGACAGGGCGCCTACGAGCAGTACTTC. V usage is TRBV5-1 and J usage is TRBJ2-7, with 9 bases identical to TRBD1. V gave up 3 bases and J gave up 2 bases; unmatched junction bases: 3. Germline assignment: CDR1 SGHRS and CDR2 YFSETQ. The CDR3 consists of 14 residues. The variable domain in full, completed from reference TRBV5-1 and TRBJ2-7, reads KAGVTQTPRYLIKTRGQQVTLSCSPISGHRSVSWYQQTPGQGLQFLFEYFSETQRNKGNFPGRFSGRQFSNSRSEMNVSTLELGDSALYLCASSSGQGAYEQYFGPGTRLTVT.

This rearrangement joins TRBV5-1 to TRBJ2-7; tentatively, D is TRBD2 (6 bases). V lost 4 bases, J lost 7 bases, and 12 bases lay in between. This CDR3 contains 12 residues. CDR1 is SGHRS, CDR2 YFSETQ, per germline. CDR3 sequence: CASSHPGEEQYF. The CDR3 DNA is TGCGCCAGCAGCCACCCGGGGGAAGAGCAGTACTTC.

The V and J genes are TRBV11-2 and TRBJ1-5, with a possible D match to TRBD1 (5 bases). CDR3 length equals 16 residues. V lost 5 bases, J lost 2 bases, and 16 bases lay in between. Germline V CDR1 and CDR2: SGHAT, FQNNGV. The CDR3 reads CASSPTGRAGNQPQHF. CDR3 sequence (DNA): TGTGCCAGCAGCCCCACTGGCAGGGCAGGCAATCAGCCCCAGCATTTT.

This sequence joins TRBV2 and TRBJ2-7; D call uncertain. With 6 bases removed from V and 3 bases from J, the gap between germline ends came to 9 bases. Germline V gene data show CDR1 as SNHLY and CDR2 as FYNNEI. The CDR3 loop spans 12 amino acids. In DNA form, the CDR3 reads TGTGCCAGCAGGGCCCTTTTCTACGAGCAGTACTTC. This translates into CASRALFYEQYF. Full variable domain (outside the CDR3, taken from reference TRBV2 and TRBJ2-7): EPEVTQTPSHQVTQMGQEVILRCVPISNHLYFYWYRQILGQKVEFLVSFYNNEISEKSEIFDDQFSVERPDGSNFTLKIRSTKLEDSAMYFCASRALFYEQYFGPGTRLTVT.

The chain couples TRBV30 to TRBJ1-4; TRBD1 agrees at 12 bases. V lost 8 bases, J lost 3 bases, and 10 bases stayed unmatched. Germline V gene sequence: CDR1 GTSNPN, CDR2 SVGIG (reference sequence). The CDR3 contains 16 residues. CDR3 nucleotide sequence: TGTGCCACCTCGGGACAGGGGGCAGGGGCTAATGAAAAACTGTTTTTT. Protein sequence: CATSGQGAGANEKLFF.

The chain uses TRBV7-3 and TRBJ2-2; D may be TRBD1 or TRBD2 (8 bases each). CDR1 SGHTA and CDR2 FQGTGA come from the germline V gene. The germline V and J ends were trimmed by 5 bases and 2 bases, with 18 bases remaining between them. The CDR3 length is 17 residues. This chain's CDR3 is CASSGQGLDENTGELFF. DNA of the CDR3: TGTGCCAGCAGCGGACAGGGACTAGACGAAAACACCGGGGAGCTGTTTTTT.

This clone was seen just once. The chain couples TRBV29-1 to TRBJ2-7, with D possibly TRBD1 on 6 matching bases. The CDR3 is 15 residues long. CDR1 SQVTM and CDR2 ANQGSEA come from the germline V gene. The V gene lost 8 bases and the J gene lost 3 bases, with 23 bases spanning the gap. This CDR3 is CSPTQSGQQHYEQYF. In DNA, the CDR3 is TGCAGCCCAACCCAGTCAGGACAGCAGCACTACGAGCAGTACTTC.